Presented here are 7 T cell receptor beta chains from one specimen sequenced in a study of beta chain features in type 1 diabetes. Every isolated RNA sample was fully reverse transcribed, so sequencing captured expressed TCRB transcripts. TCRdb's table, derived via immunoSEQ multiplex PCR, lists solely in-frame clones and lacks some. The table records roughly 500,000 clones, about an eighth of them present only once. Specimen: naive CD4+ T cells from blood. The origin of the receptors is a woman younger than 35 in good health.

This rearrangement joins TRBV25-1 to TRBJ1-2, with D perhaps matching TRBD1 (6 bases). This CDR3 has 12 amino acids. The germline CDR1 and CDR2 sequences are MGHDK and SYGVNS. The V end lost 5 bases, the J end lost 6 bases, and 10 bases lay between the germline ends. The CDR3 bases are TGTGCCAGCAGTACAGGGCTCAATGGCTACACCTTC. Protein: CASSTGLNGYTF.

The chain recombines TRBV5-1 with TRBJ2-5; weak D call: TRBD1 (5 bases). Germline-derived CDR1 and CDR2 are SGHRS and YFSETQ. V was cut by 0 bases and J by 5 bases, with 11 bases left in between. There are 14 residues in the CDR3. CDR3 nucleotides: TGCGCCAGCAGCTTGGAAGGGGAAGGCGAGACCCAGTACTTC. Translation gives CASSLEGEGETQYF.

The CDR3 sequence is CARSGASGSREQYF. As DNA, the CDR3 is TGTGCCCGATCTGGGGCTAGCGGGAGTAGAGAGCAGTACTTC. The chain employs TRBV2 and TRBJ2-7; 10 nucleotides line up with TRBD2. Germline CDR1 reads SNHLY; CDR2 reads FYNNEI. The CDR3 sequence is 14 residues long. With 11 bases clipped from V and 7 bases from J, the junction kept 14 bases outside the gene matches.

This clone was counted a few times. The chain carries TRBV19 and TRBJ2-3, with TRBD1 identical over 9 bases. V lost 8 bases, J lost 3 bases, and 6 bases stayed unmatched. There are 14 residues in the CDR3. Germline V lookup: CDR1 LNHDA, CDR2 SQIVND (reference sequence). CDR3 region: CASRTGGRTDTQYF. Here the CDR3 DNA reads TGTGCCAGTCGAACAGGGGGCCGGACAGATACGCAGTATTTT.

This chain connects TRBV4-1 to TRBJ2-1, with D tentatively TRBD2 (6 bases). The V end lost 1 base, the J end lost 5 bases, and 15 bases lay between the germline ends. This CDR3 has 16 amino acids. CDR1 is MGHRA and CDR2 is YSYEKL in the germline V gene. CDR3: CASSQVFSGVNNEQFF. For the CDR3, the DNA is TGCGCCAGCAGCCAAGTTTTTAGCGGAGTGAACAATGAGCAGTTCTTC.

This chain uses TRBV9 with TRBJ2-1; 11 bases fit TRBD1. The CDR3 length is 14 residues. Germline CDR1 is SGDLS and CDR2 is YYNGEE. V lost 2 bases, J lost 8 bases, and 3 bases stayed unmatched. The CDR3 spells CASSVGQGAYEQFF. The CDR3 coding sequence is TGTGCCAGCAGCGTTGGACAGGGGGCATATGAGCAGTTCTTC.

V is TRBV9 and J is TRBJ2-4, with D perhaps TRBD1 or TRBD2 (5 bases each). This CDR3 region has 15 residues. Trimming removed 4 bases from V and 1 base from J, with 12 bases in between. Germline CDR1 and CDR2: SGDLS and YYNGEE. The CDR3 reads CASSPSWGAKNIQYF. CDR3 coding DNA: TGTGCCAGCAGCCCAAGCTGGGGGGCCAAAAACATTCAGTACTTC.